These 21 T cell receptor beta chains came from one sample sequenced in a study of blood T cell repertoires in COVID-19. Method: immunoSEQ multiplex PCR; TCRdb's copy keeps in-frame clones and lacks some. The sample gives more than 200,000 clones, about 80% of which show up once; under 5.5% is in the top ten. The sequenced material came from peripheral blood. These receptors all come from a woman of 80 years or more with active or convalescent COVID-19.

The chain couples TRBV28 to TRBJ2-1; 15 bases fit TRBD2. CDR1 MDHEN and CDR2 SYDVKM come from the germline V gene. Trimming cost V 5 bases and J 9 bases; bases outside gene matches: 8. The CDR3 spans 16 residues. The CDR3 DNA follows: TGTGCCAGCAGTAGGACTAGCGGGGGGGCCCAGGGTGAGCAGTTCTTC. Protein: CASSRTSGGAQGEQFF. The full variable domain, in which reference TRBV28 and TRBJ2-1 provide the parts outside the CDR3, is DVKVTQSSRYLVKRTGEKVFLECVQDMDHENMFWYRQDPGLGLRLIYFSYDVKMKEKGDIPEGYSVSREKKERFSLILESASTNQTSMYLCASSRTSGGAQGEQFFGPGTRLTVL.

The chain uses TRBV28 and TRBJ1-4; possible D gene TRBD1, 5 bases. V shed 1 base and J shed 5 bases, with 11 bases lying between them. The CDR3 has 15 amino acids. From germline, CDR1 is MDHEN and CDR2 SYDVKM. CDR3 residues: CASSLSGILNEKLFF. CDR3 coding DNA: TGTGCCAGCAGTTTATCAGGGATCTTAAATGAAAAACTGTTTTTT.

The rearrangement uses TRBV5-1 and TRBJ1-1; the match to TRBD1 covers 9 bases. The CDR3 is made up of 16 amino acids. Trimming took 0 bases from V and 0 from J; bases not matched to a gene: 3. Germline CDR1 reads SGHRS; CDR2 reads YFSETQ. The CDR3 region is CASSLETGGMNTEAFF. DNA of the CDR3: TGCGCCAGCAGCTTGGAAACAGGGGGCATGAACACTGAAGCTTTCTTT.

V gene TRBV30 combines with J gene TRBJ2-1, with 8 bases aligning to TRBD1. Trimming at V came to 1 base and at J to 9 bases, leaving 5 bases not matched to a gene. CDR1 GTSNPN and CDR2 SVGIG come from the germline V gene (reference sequence). This CDR3 contains 13 residues. In nucleotides, the CDR3 is TGTGCCTGGAGTGGACAGGGGTTCAGTGAGCAGTTCTTC. It yields the protein CAWSGQGFSEQFF.

The CDR3 protein is CASSLGRGEYNEQFF. CDR3 nucleotide sequence: TGCGCCAGCAGCTTGGGACGCGGGGAGTACAATGAGCAGTTCTTC. The gene calls are TRBV5-1 and TRBJ2-1; perhaps TRBD2 as D (6 bases). Germline V gene data show CDR1 as SGHRS and CDR2 as YFSETQ. The CDR3 contains 15 residues. With 0 bases removed from V and 4 bases from J, the gap between germline ends came to 11 bases.

The chain is built from TRBV11-2 and TRBJ1-6, with unresolved D. The CDR3 spans 14 residues. V lost 3 bases and J 8 bases, leaving 11 bases between the germline ends. Germline V gives CDR1 SGHAT, CDR2 FQNNGV. CDR3 coding DNA: TGTGCCAGCAGCTTTTCAGGTTGGGATTCACCCCTCCACTTT. This translates into CASSFSGWDSPLHF.

The chain couples TRBV3-1 (or the pseudogene TRBV3-2) to TRBJ2-7, with a tentative D call TRBD2 (6 bases). Germline V lookup: CDR1 LGHDT, CDR2 YNNKEL (reference sequence). The germline V and J ends were trimmed by 0 bases and 3 bases, with 18 bases remaining between them. The CDR3 runs 17 residues. CDR3 loop: CASSQETRGIGFYEQYF. The CDR3 DNA sequence: TGTGCCAGCAGCCAAGAAACCCGCGGGATTGGGTTCTACGAGCAGTACTTC.

This clone has a handful of counts. V and J are TRBV5-1 and TRBJ2-7; 9 bases agree with TRBD1. This CDR3 comprises 13 residues. Trimming cost V 5 bases and J 6 bases; bases outside gene matches: 6. Germline lookup yields CDR1 SGHRS and CDR2 YFSETQ. CDR3 loop: CASRWTGDFEQYF. For the CDR3, the DNA is TGCGCCAGCAGGTGGACAGGGGACTTCGAGCAGTACTTC.

The chain has TRBV27 and TRBJ1-6; D is unresolved. The ends were cut back, 3 bases at V and 2 bases at J, with 8 bases in the middle. This CDR3 spans 15 amino acids. The germline V gene has CDR1 MNHEY and CDR2 SMNVEV (reference sequence). The CDR3 DNA reads as TGTGCCAGCAGTTTGCAGTCGACCTATAATTCACCCCTCCACTTT. Residues: CASSLQSTYNSPLHF.

This chain joins TRBV5-5 and TRBJ2-7, with D unresolved. CDR1 SGHKS and CDR2 YYEKEE come from the germline V gene (reference sequence). Trimming stripped 0 bases from V and 4 bases from J, with 11 bases between. This CDR3 spans 14 amino acids. In DNA form, the CDR3 reads TGTGCCAGCAGCTTGGGCCCCGGCGGATACGAGCAGTACTTC. This codes for CASSLGPGGYEQYF.

The V call is TRBV5-4, the J call TRBJ1-3, with 9 bases matching TRBD1. This CDR3 spans 16 amino acids. Unmatched junction bases numbered 8, after V lost 4 bases and J lost 3 bases. Looked up from germline, CDR1 is SGHNT and CDR2 is YYREEE (reference sequence). The CDR3 DNA reads as TGTGCCAGCAGCCTTAAACAGGGGGCAAGTGGAAACACCATATATTTT. This gives the protein CASSLKQGASGNTIYF.

The rearrangement uses TRBV19 and TRBJ1-5; 7 nucleotides align to TRBD1. The V gene end was trimmed by 3 bases and the J gene end by 2 bases; junction bases not matched to a gene: 7. The V gene's germline CDR1 is LNHDA and CDR2 SQIVND (reference sequence). The CDR3 runs 16 residues. CDR3 sequence reads: CASSIYTGVGNQPQHF. The CDR3 coding sequence is TGTGCCAGTAGTATCTATACAGGGGTCGGCAATCAGCCCCAGCATTTT. The full variable domain, in which reference TRBV19 and TRBJ1-5 provide the parts outside the CDR3, is DGGITQSPKYLFRKEGQNVTLSCEQNLNHDAMYWYRQDPGQGLRLIYYSQIVNDFQKGDIAEGYSVSREKKESFPLTVTSAQKNPTAFYLCASSIYTGVGNQPQHFGDGTRLSIL.

The chain has TRBV20-1 and TRBJ1-1, with TRBD1 matching over 7 bases. The CDR3 is 11 residues long. Germline CDR1 reads DFQATT; CDR2 reads SNEGSKA (reference sequence). Unmatched junction bases numbered 7, after V lost 4 bases and J lost 11 bases. DNA of the CDR3: TGCAGTGCTACGACAGGGCTAGGTGCTTTCTTT. As protein: CSATTGLGAFF.

CDR3 DNA: TGTGCCAGCAGTTCGGGGAGGGTCGCAACTAATGAAAAACTGTTTTTT. Translated, it gives CASSSGRVATNEKLFF. The J gene is TRBJ1-4, the V gene TRBV6-5; D call uncertain. CDR1 is MNHEY, CDR2 SVGAGI, per germline. CDR3 length: 16 residues. V was pared by 4 bases and J by 0 bases, with 12 bases between.

The chain is built from TRBV5-1 and TRBJ1-1, with D possibly TRBD1 on 5 matching bases. The CDR3 length is 15 residues. Trimming took 2 bases from V and 3 from J, leaving 14 bases between them. Germline V gene data show CDR1 as SGHRS and CDR2 as YFSETQ. In DNA, the CDR3 is TGCGCCAGCAGCTTTTGGGGCAGGGCAGACACTGAAGCTTTCTTT. Translation gives CASSFWGRADTEAFF.

The chain couples TRBV19 to TRBJ2-3, with a possible D match to TRBD1 (6 bases). This CDR3 spans 16 amino acids. CDR1 is LNHDA, CDR2 SQIVND, per germline (reference sequence). V was clipped by 5 bases and J by 4 bases, with 19 bases between them. The CDR3 region has the DNA TGTGCCAGTAGTGTAACAGGGTTAAGGGGTCCAGATACGCAGTATTTT. This gives the protein CASSVTGLRGPDTQYF.

V and J are TRBV10-2 and TRBJ1-4; a weak D match, TRBD1 (5 bases). The CDR3 length is 17 residues. Trimming shortened V by 3 bases and J by 1 base, and 15 bases separated the two germline ends. Germline values: CDR1 WSHSY, CDR2 SAAADI. The CDR3, as DNA: TGCGCCAGCAGTGATTACCAAACTCAGGGAACTAATGAAAAACTGTTTTTT. As protein: CASSDYQTQGTNEKLFF.

This clone has a handful of counts. This chain connects TRBV5-4 to TRBJ2-7, with D possibly TRBD2 on 6 matching bases. This CDR3 has 15 residues. The germline V gene encodes CDR1 SGHNT and CDR2 YYREEE (reference sequence). Trimming stripped 2 bases from V and 4 bases from J, with 16 bases between. The CDR3 DNA reads as TGTGCCAGCAGCTTTTCCGCGCTAGCGAAATACGAGCAGTACTTC. This sequence encodes CASSFSALAKYEQYF.

The chain is built from TRBV30 and TRBJ1-1; possibly TRBD1 for D (6 bases). Germline lookup yields CDR1 GTSNPN and CDR2 SVGIG (reference sequence). The CDR3 has 16 amino acids. The V end was cut by 2 bases, the J end by 0 bases, with 16 bases between. The CDR3 is CAWSRGIVSLNTEAFF. The DNA for the CDR3 is TGTGCCTGGAGTAGGGGGATTGTTAGCTTGAACACTGAAGCTTTCTTT. Full variable domain (missing parts from reference TRBV30 and TRBJ1-1): SQTIHQWPATLVQPVGSPLSLECTVEGTSNPNLYWYRQAAGRGLQLLFYSVGIGQISSEVPQNLSASRPQDRQFILSSKKLLLSDSGFYLCAWSRGIVSLNTEAFFGQGTRLTVV.

The V and J genes are TRBV5-4 and TRBJ1-2, with 11 bases aligning to TRBD1. Unmatched junction bases numbered 8, after V lost 4 bases and J lost 3 bases. The CDR3 is made up of 16 amino acids. In germline, CDR1 is SGHNT, CDR2 YYREEE (reference sequence). The CDR3 bases are TGTGCCAGCAGCCCGCGGACAGGGGGCGATCACTATGGCTACACCTTC. Translated, it gives CASSPRTGGDHYGYTF.

CDR3 sequence (DNA): TGTGCCAGCAGCTTAGGTCTGCGAAACACTGAAGCTTTCTTT. Encoded protein: CASSLGLRNTEAFF. The chain has TRBV7-2 and TRBJ1-1; D is ambiguous. CDR1 is SGHTA and CDR2 is FQGNSA in the germline V gene. The V end lost 1 base, the J end lost 2 bases, and 8 bases lay between the germline ends. The CDR3 extends over 14 amino acids.